This TCR beta chain was observed in a study of cytomegalovirus exposure and HLA in healthy donors. Study-level background: Among the roughly 400 genotyped donors, around 81% were placed in the Caucasian-associated ancestry cluster. Study-wide findings and caveats: Immune exposure information comprised only CMV serostatus.

Primers included in the PCR were 60 Vbeta and 13 Jbeta primers. Assay: immunoSEQ multiplex PCR; the TCRdb copy retains only in-frame clones and omits some. The sample holds roughly 120,000 clones, roughly 14% seen once. This clone appeared a few times. Its target is unknown. The V gene lost 6 bases and the J gene lost 3 bases, with 8 bases spanning the gap. Germline CDR1 MDHEN, CDR2 SYDVKM. CDR3 length equals 12 residues. V and J are TRBV28 and TRBJ1-1, with D tentatively TRBD1 (6 bases). Sequencing input: PBMCs. The sequence came from a woman aged 18-29 years in good health and CMV-seronegative. The DNA for the CDR3 is TGTGCCAGCAGGGACAGTTACACTGAAGCTTTCTTT. Translation: CASRDSYTEAFF.